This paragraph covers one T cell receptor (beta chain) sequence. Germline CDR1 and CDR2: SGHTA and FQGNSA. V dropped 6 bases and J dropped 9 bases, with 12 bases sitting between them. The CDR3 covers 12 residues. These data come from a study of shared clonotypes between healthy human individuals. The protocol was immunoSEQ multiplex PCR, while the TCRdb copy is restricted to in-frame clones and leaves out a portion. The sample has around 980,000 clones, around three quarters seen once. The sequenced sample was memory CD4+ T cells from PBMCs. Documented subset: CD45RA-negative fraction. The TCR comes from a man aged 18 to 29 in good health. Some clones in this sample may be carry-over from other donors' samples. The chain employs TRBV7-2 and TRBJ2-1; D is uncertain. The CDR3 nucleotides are TGTGCCAGCAGACTCGTGGTCCGTGAGCAGTTCTTC. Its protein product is CASRLVVREQFF.